This is a list of T cell receptor beta chains from one sample in a study of blood T cell repertoires in COVID-19. The assay was immunoSEQ multiplex PCR, and TCRdb's table has in-frame clones only and misses some. The sample lists some 350,000 clones, 87% occurring once. Sequenced input: peripheral blood. The receptors stem from a woman aged 50 to 60 with COVID-19, enrolled during active disease. The CDR3 runs from the conserved cysteine through the conserved F or W. A D gene is named only where the DNA matches it firmly. Clone size, where shown, is once, few, many, or a class for clones that have expanded.

D: TRBD1
size: .
V: TRBV27
J: TRBJ1-2
DNA: TGTGCCAGCAGTCCTTCGGGACAGGGTTTCGATGGCTACACCTTC
CDR3: CASSPSGQGFDGYTF

D: TRBD1
size: .
V: TRBV6-6
J: TRBJ1-2
DNA: TGTGCCAGCAGTTACGGGACAGGGGGCCGAGACTATGGCTACACCTTC
CDR3: CASSYGTGGRDYGYTF

D: .
size: .
V: TRBV5-3
J: TRBJ2-5
DNA: TGTGCCAGAAGCTTGGAACGCCCAGGGCTCCAAGAGACCCAGTACTTC
CDR3: CARSLERPGLQETQYF

D: TRBD1
size: .
V: TRBV7-2
J: TRBJ1-2
DNA: TGTGCCAGCAGCTTACCTAAACCCGGGACAGCCTACTATGGCTACACCTTC
CDR3: CASSLPKPGTAYYGYTF

D: .
size: few
V: TRBV19
J: TRBJ1-1
DNA: TGTGCCAGTAGTATCATCGCGGCCAGAGACACTGAAGCTTTCTTT
CDR3: CASSIIAARDTEAFF

D: .
size: few
V: TRBV21-1
J: TRBJ1-5
DNA: TGTGCCAGCAGCGACGGGGGACAGCCCCAGCATTTT
CDR3: CASSDGGQPQHF

D: TRBD2
size: .
V: TRBV7-2
J: TRBJ2-1
DNA: TGTGCCAGCAGCTTAAGATTAGCGGGAGGCAATGAGCAGTTCTTC
CDR3: CASSLRLAGGNEQFF

D: TRBD1
size: .
V: TRBV7-9
J: TRBJ2-7
DNA: TGTGCCAGCAGCTTCCCAGGGGGTAAAGCCTACGAGCAGTACTTC
CDR3: CASSFPGGKAYEQYF

D: .
size: .
V: TRBV6-6
J: TRBJ1-1
DNA: TGTGCCAGCAGTTATATCCAGGGGAACACTGAAGCTTTCTTT
CDR3: CASSYIQGNTEAFF

D: TRBD2
size: .
V: TRBV7-6
J: TRBJ2-5
DNA: TGTGCCAGCAGCCTCCTTGGACTAGCGGGAGGAGGAGAGACCCAGTACTTC
CDR3: CASSLLGLAGGGETQYF

D: .
size: few
V: TRBV25-1
J: TRBJ2-3
DNA: TGTGCCAGCAGTGAATTTAACGGGAAAGACACAGATACGCAGTATTTT
CDR3: CASSEFNGKDTDTQYF

D: TRBD2
size: .
V: TRBV18
J: TRBJ2-7
DNA: TGTGCCAGCTCACGGGTAGCGGGAGGGTACGAGCAGTACTTC
CDR3: CASSRVAGGYEQYF

D: .
size: .
V: TRBV7-3
J: TRBJ2-2
DNA: TGTGCCAGCAGCTCGGACAGTATAGGCACCGGGGAGCTGTTTTTT
CDR3: CASSSDSIGTGELFF

D: .
size: .
V: TRBV21-1
J: TRBJ2-7
DNA: TGTGCCAGCAGCAAACCAGGGACTAGCGGGAGGAGTGAGCAGTACTTC
CDR3: CASSKPGTSGRSEQYF

D: .
size: .
V: TRBV5-1
J: TRBJ1-1
DNA: TGCGCCAGCAGCTTAGCAAGGACTTTGAACACTGAAGCTTTCTTT
CDR3: CASSLARTLNTEAFF

D: TRBD2
size: .
V: TRBV5-4
J: TRBJ2-1
DNA: TGTGCCAGCAGCCCCGACTCCCGCGGGGGCAATGAGCAGTTCTTC
CDR3: CASSPDSRGGNEQFF

D: TRBD2
size: .
V: TRBV5-6
J: TRBJ2-1
DNA: TGTGCCAGCAGCAGTGGGACTAGCGGGAGACGGACCTACAATGAGCAGTTCTTC
CDR3: CASSSGTSGRRTYNEQFF

D: .
size: .
V: TRBV6-5
J: TRBJ2-2
DNA: TGTGCCAGCAGTTATGGGACACTGAACACCGGGGAGCTGTTTTTT
CDR3: CASSYGTLNTGELFF

D: .
size: .
V: TRBV6-5
J: TRBJ1-5
DNA: TGTGCCAGCGCCCCGATTTCGAGCGGCAATCAGCCCCAGCATTTT
CDR3: CASAPISSGNQPQHF

D: TRBD2
size: .
V: TRBV7-9
J: TRBJ2-1
DNA: TGTGCCAGCAGCTTAGTAGGCACTAGCGGGAGTAATGAGCAGTTCTTC
CDR3: CASSLVGTSGSNEQFF

D: TRBD2
size: .
V: TRBV5-1
J: TRBJ2-3
DNA: TGCGCCAGCAGCCCGCGGACGGGAGGGCTCAGCGATACGCAGTATTTT
CDR3: CASSPRTGGLSDTQYF

D: .
size: .
V: TRBV4-2
J: TRBJ1-1
DNA: TGTGCCAGCAGCCAAGGCGTGTGGCGGGGGATCGGCACTGAAGCTTTCTTT
CDR3: CASSQGVWRGIGTEAFF

D: .
size: .
V: TRBV7-2
J: TRBJ2-5
DNA: TGTGCCAGCAGCGGGAGCCGTGGAACAGAGACCCAGTACTTC
CDR3: CASSGSRGTETQYF

D: .
size: .
V: TRBV3-1/TRBV3-2
J: TRBJ2-7
DNA: TGTGCCAGCAGCCAGGGGCCGATCTACGAGCAGTACTTC
CDR3: CASSQGPIYEQYF

D: .
size: .
V: TRBV11-3
J: TRBJ2-2
DNA: TGTGCCAGCAGTGGTAGTCCTCGACTGAACACCGGGGAGCTGTTTTTT
CDR3: CASSGSPRLNTGELFF

D: TRBD1
size: once
V: TRBV5-6
J: TRBJ1-3
DNA: TGTGCCAGCAGCCCGGGCAGGGGGGCTTCTGGAAACACCATATATTTT
CDR3: CASSPGRGASGNTIYF

D: TRBD1
size: .
V: TRBV10-3
J: TRBJ2-7
DNA: TGTGCCATCAGCTCCGGGACAGGGGACTACGAGCAGTACTTC
CDR3: CAISSGTGDYEQYF

D: .
size: .
V: TRBV18
J: TRBJ2-5
DNA: TGTGCCAGCTCCCGGACAGTACAAGAGACCCAGTACTTC
CDR3: CASSRTVQETQYF

D: TRBD1
size: .
V: TRBV19
J: TRBJ1-5
DNA: TGTGCCAGTAGTATGGGCAGGGGGTCGTATAGCAATCAGCCCCAGCATTTT
CDR3: CASSMGRGSYSNQPQHF

D: .
size: .
V: TRBV5-6
J: TRBJ2-7
DNA: TGTGCCAGCAGTAGTCCGGGCTACGAGCAGTACTTC
CDR3: CASSSPGYEQYF

D: TRBD2
size: .
V: TRBV5-4
J: TRBJ2-2
DNA: TGTGCCAGCAGCTTGGGAGGACTAGCGGGAGAGCACGGGGAGCTGTTTTTT
CDR3: CASSLGGLAGEHGELFF

D: .
size: .
V: TRBV10-3
J: TRBJ2-5
DNA: TGTGCCATCAGTGGGACAGACAAGACCCAGTACTTC
CDR3: CAISGTDKTQYF

D: TRBD1
size: .
V: TRBV2
J: TRBJ2-1
DNA: TGTGCCAGCAAGGGGACAGGGACCTACAATGAGCAGTTCTTC
CDR3: CASKGTGTYNEQFF

D: TRBD2
size: .
V: TRBV7-9
J: TRBJ2-1
DNA: TGTGCCAGCAGCTTAGAGGGGCTAGCGGGGAGCTCCTACAATGAGCAGTTCTTC
CDR3: CASSLEGLAGSSYNEQFF

D: TRBD1
size: .
V: TRBV29-1
J: TRBJ1-5
DNA: TGCAGCGCGAGACAGGGGGCATATCAGCCCCAGCATTTT
CDR3: CSARQGAYQPQHF

D: TRBD2
size: .
V: TRBV18
J: TRBJ2-5
DNA: TGTGCCAGCTCACCATTGGCTAGCGGACAAGAGACCCAGTACTTC
CDR3: CASSPLASGQETQYF

D: .
size: .
V: TRBV6-5
J: TRBJ1-1
DNA: TGTGCCAGCTACGCTGGACAAAACACTGAAGCTTTCTTT
CDR3: CASYAGQNTEAFF

D: TRBD1
size: .
V: TRBV10-3
J: TRBJ2-7
DNA: TGTGCCATCAGGACGACAGGGACCGAGCAGTACTTC
CDR3: CAIRTTGTEQYF

D: .
size: .
V: TRBV6-5
J: TRBJ2-1
DNA: TGTGCCAGCGGGTTAATGGGGCCGATCAATGAGCAGTTCTTC
CDR3: CASGLMGPINEQFF

D: TRBD1
size: .
V: TRBV24-1
J: TRBJ2-5
DNA: TGTGCCACCAGTGGGACAGGGGGTCGTCAAGAGACCCAGTACTTC
CDR3: CATSGTGGRQETQYF

D: TRBD2
size: .
V: TRBV7-3
J: TRBJ2-3
DNA: TGTGCCAGCAGCTGGGGAGGGACAGATACGCAGTATTTT
CDR3: CASSWGGTDTQYF

D: .
size: .
V: TRBV27
J: TRBJ1-5
DNA: TGTGCCAGCAGCCTAGGCAATCAGCCCCAGCATTTT
CDR3: CASSLGNQPQHF

D: TRBD1
size: .
V: TRBV14
J: TRBJ1-2
DNA: TGTGCCAGCAGCCAAGAATACAGGGGCGGCTACACCTTC
CDR3: CASSQEYRGGYTF

D: TRBD2
size: few
V: TRBV4-1
J: TRBJ2-1
DNA: TGCGCCAGCAGCCACTTAGCGGGGGGGCACAATGAGCAGTTCTTC
CDR3: CASSHLAGGHNEQFF

D: TRBD2
size: few
V: TRBV2
J: TRBJ2-2
DNA: TGTGCCACTAGAGCCTCTAGGCTAGCGGTCACCGGGGAGCTGTTTTTT
CDR3: CATRASRLAVTGELFF

D: .
size: .
V: TRBV6-5
J: TRBJ2-7
DNA: TGTGCCAGCACCGTATACAGGGCGTCTTACGAGCAGTACTTC
CDR3: CASTVYRASYEQYF

D: TRBD2
size: .
V: TRBV6-5
J: TRBJ2-7
DNA: TGTGCCAGCAGTTACTGGGGGGGGGACTACGAGCAGTACTTC
CDR3: CASSYWGGDYEQYF

D: .
size: .
V: TRBV30
J: TRBJ2-3
DNA: TGTGCCTGGAGTGTCAAGGGGGATTTGGCAGATACGCAGTATTTT
CDR3: CAWSVKGDLADTQYF

D: TRBD1
size: .
V: TRBV30
J: TRBJ1-1
DNA: TGTGCCTGGATTCCCCGGTACGGACAGGGTTTGAACACTGAAGCTTTCTTT
CDR3: CAWIPRYGQGLNTEAFF

D: .
size: .
V: TRBV19
J: TRBJ1-6
DNA: TGTGCCAGTAGTATAACAGGCACCAGAGGATGGGATTCACCCCTCCACTTT
CDR3: CASSITGTRGWDSPLHF

D: .
size: .
V: TRBV12-5
J: TRBJ2-3
DNA: TGTGCTAGTGGTTTGGTAGGAGGCAGCACAGATACGCAGTATTTT
CDR3: CASGLVGGSTDTQYF

D: .
size: .
V: TRBV27
J: TRBJ1-5
DNA: TGTGCCAGCAGTTTATCAGGGGGCAATCAGCCCCAGCATTTT
CDR3: CASSLSGGNQPQHF

D: .
size: .
V: TRBV10-3
J: TRBJ1-6
DNA: TGTGCCATCAGTCCGGAGACTCGGTCACCCCTCCACTTT
CDR3: CAISPETRSPLHF

D: .
size: .
V: TRBV5-4
J: TRBJ2-3
DNA: TGTGCCAGCAGCCCACCCGACAGTAAGGATACGCAGTATTTT
CDR3: CASSPPDSKDTQYF

D: TRBD2
size: .
V: TRBV6-6
J: TRBJ2-3
DNA: TGTGCCAGCAGTCGACGGGGACTAGCGGGACCAGATACGCAGTATTTT
CDR3: CASSRRGLAGPDTQYF

D: .
size: once
V: TRBV5-1
J: TRBJ1-1
DNA: TGCGCCAGCAGCGCCACCGGGACACCGGACACTGAAGCTTTCTTT
CDR3: CASSATGTPDTEAFF

D: .
size: .
V: TRBV6-1
J: TRBJ1-5
DNA: TGTGCCAGCAGTGGACTCAGAGGACGGGGGAGCAATCAGCCCCAGCATTTT
CDR3: CASSGLRGRGSNQPQHF

D: .
size: few
V: TRBV27
J: TRBJ2-7
DNA: TGTGCCAGCAGTTTAAGTTCTTGGCTTTCCGAGCAGTACTTC
CDR3: CASSLSSWLSEQYF